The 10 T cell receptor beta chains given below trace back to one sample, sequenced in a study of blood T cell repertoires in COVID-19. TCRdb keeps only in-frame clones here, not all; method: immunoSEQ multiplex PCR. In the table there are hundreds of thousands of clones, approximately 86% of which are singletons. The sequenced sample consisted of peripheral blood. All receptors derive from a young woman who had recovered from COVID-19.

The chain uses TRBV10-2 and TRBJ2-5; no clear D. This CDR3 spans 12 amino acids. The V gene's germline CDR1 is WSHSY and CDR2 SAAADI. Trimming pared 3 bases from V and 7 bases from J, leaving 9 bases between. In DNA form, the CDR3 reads TGCGCCAGCAGTGAATCAGAATGGACCCAGTACTTC. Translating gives CASSESEWTQYF.

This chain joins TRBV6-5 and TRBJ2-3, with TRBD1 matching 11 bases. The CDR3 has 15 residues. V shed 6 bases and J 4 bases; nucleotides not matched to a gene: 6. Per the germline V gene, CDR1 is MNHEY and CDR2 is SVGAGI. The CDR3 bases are TGTGCCAGCAGCCGAGGACAGGGGGCGGCAGATACGCAGTATTTT. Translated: CASSRGQGAADTQYF.

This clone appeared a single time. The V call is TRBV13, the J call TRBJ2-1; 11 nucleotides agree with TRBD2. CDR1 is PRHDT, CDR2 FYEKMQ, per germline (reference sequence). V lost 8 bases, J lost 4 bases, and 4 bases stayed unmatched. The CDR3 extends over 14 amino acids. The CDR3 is CASARLAGYNEQFF. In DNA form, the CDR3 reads TGTGCCAGCGCCCGACTAGCGGGGTACAATGAGCAGTTCTTC.

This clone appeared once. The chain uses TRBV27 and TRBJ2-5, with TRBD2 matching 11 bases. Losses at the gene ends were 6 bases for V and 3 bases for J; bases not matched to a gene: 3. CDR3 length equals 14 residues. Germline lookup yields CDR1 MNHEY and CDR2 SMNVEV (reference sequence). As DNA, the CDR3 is TGTGCCAGCAGACTAGCGGGAGCTGAAGAGACCCAGTACTTC. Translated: CASRLAGAEETQYF.

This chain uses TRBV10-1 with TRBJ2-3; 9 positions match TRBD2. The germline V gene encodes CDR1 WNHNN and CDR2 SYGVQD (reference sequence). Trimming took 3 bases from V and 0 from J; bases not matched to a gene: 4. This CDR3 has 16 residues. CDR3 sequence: CASSDSRGGSTDTQYF. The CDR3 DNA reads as TGCGCCAGCAGTGACTCGCGGGGGGGAAGCACAGATACGCAGTATTTT.

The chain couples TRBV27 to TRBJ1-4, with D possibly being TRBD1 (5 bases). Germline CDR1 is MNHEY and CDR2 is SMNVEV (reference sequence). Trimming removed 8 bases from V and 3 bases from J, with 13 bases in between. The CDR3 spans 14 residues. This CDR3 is CASQGGASNEKLFF. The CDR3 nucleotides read TGTGCCAGCCAAGGCGGGGCCTCTAATGAAAAACTGTTTTTT. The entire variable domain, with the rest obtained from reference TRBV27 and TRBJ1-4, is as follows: EAQVTQNPRYLITVTGKKLTVTCSQNMNHEYMSWYRQDPGLGLRQIYYSMNVEVTDKGDVPEGYKVSRKEKRNFPLILESPSPNQTSLYFCASQGGASNEKLFFGSGTQLSVL.

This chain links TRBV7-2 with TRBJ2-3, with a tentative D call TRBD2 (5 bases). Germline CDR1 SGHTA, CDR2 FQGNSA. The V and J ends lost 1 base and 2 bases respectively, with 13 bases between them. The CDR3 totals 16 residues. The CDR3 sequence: CASSLGGMGPTDTQYF. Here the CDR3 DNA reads TGTGCCAGCAGCTTAGGAGGGATGGGTCCCACAGATACGCAGTATTTT. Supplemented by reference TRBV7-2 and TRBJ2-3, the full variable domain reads GAGVSQSPSNKVTEKGKDVELRCDPISGHTALYWYRQSLGQGLEFLIYFQGNSAPDKSGLPSDRFSAERTGGSVSTLTIQRTQQEDSAVYLCASSLGGMGPTDTQYFGPGTRLTVL.

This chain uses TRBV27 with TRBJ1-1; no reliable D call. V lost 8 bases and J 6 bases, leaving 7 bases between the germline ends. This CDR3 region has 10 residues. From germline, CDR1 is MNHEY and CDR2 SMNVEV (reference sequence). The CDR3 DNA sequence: TGTGCCAGCCCTGAGGCTGAAGCTTTCTTT. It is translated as CASPEAEAFF.

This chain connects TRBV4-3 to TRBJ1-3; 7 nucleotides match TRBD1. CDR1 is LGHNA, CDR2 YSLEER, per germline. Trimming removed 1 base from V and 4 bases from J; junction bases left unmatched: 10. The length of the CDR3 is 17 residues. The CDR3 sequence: CASSQAAIQGIGNTIYF. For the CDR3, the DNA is TGCGCCAGCAGCCAAGCCGCAATACAGGGGATCGGAAACACCATATATTTT.

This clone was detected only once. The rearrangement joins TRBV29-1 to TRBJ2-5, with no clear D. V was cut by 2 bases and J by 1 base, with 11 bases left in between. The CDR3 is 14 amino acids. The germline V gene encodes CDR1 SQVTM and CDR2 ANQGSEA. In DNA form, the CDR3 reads TGCAGCGTTGAAAAGGCCAGCGCCCAAGAGACCCAGTACTTC. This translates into CSVEKASAQETQYF.